The 27 T cell receptor beta chains below all came from one sample that was sequenced in a study of OX40 agonist ivuxolimab in advanced cancers. Measured with immunoSEQ multiplex PCR; TCRdb has only the in-frame clones, and not every one. The data hold about 50,000 clones, with over 70% observed a single time. Sample: CD4+ or CD8+ T cells sorted from blood, taken in a trial of the OX40 agonist ivuxolimab. Every receptor here comes from an adult with an advanced solid tumor such as melanoma, head and neck, liver or kidney cancer.

This clone is classed as medium-sized. J is TRBJ2-6 and V is TRBV7-2, with D uncertain. The CDR3 length is 14 residues. Germline V CDR1 and CDR2: SGHTA, FQGNSA. V was clipped by 2 bases and J by 4 bases, with 6 bases between them. The chain's CDR3 is CASSLSSGANVLTF. In DNA form, the CDR3 reads TGTGCCAGCAGCTTATCGTCCGGGGCCAACGTCCTGACTTTC.

In this sample, this clone turned up a few times. This chain uses TRBV5-5 with TRBJ2-7; D possibly corresponds to TRBD1 (5 bases). Trimming cost V 0 bases and J 6 bases, with 13 bases left between them. The CDR3 runs 14 residues. Per the germline V gene, CDR1 is SGHKS and CDR2 is YYEKEE (reference sequence). DNA for the CDR3: TGTGCCAGCAGCTTGGCAGGGATCAAAAGCGAGCAGTACTTC. Encoded protein: CASSLAGIKSEQYF.

The chain links TRBV4-3 to TRBJ1-4; D unresolved. Trimming cost V 5 bases and J 7 bases, with 11 bases left between them. There are 13 residues in the CDR3. Per the germline V gene, CDR1 is LGHNA and CDR2 is YSLEER. The DNA of the CDR3 is TGCGCCAGCAGCTCGGGGAAGGGTGAAAAACTGTTTTTT. Amino acid sequence: CASSSGKGEKLFF.

This chain links TRBV5-6 with TRBJ2-7, with D uncertain. CDR1 and CDR2 from the germline V gene are SGHDT and YYEEEE. Trimming removed 3 bases at V and 6 bases at J, with 16 bases between. This CDR3 spans 14 amino acids. CDR3 in amino acids: CASSWRDGLPEQYF. The CDR3 DNA is TGTGCCAGCAGCTGGAGAGACGGGCTGCCCGAGCAGTACTTC.

The chain recombines TRBV6-6 with TRBJ1-6, with D maybe TRBD1 (6 bases). V lost 4 bases and J lost 9, with 13 bases in between. CDR3 length: 14 amino acids. The V gene's germline CDR1 is MNHNY and CDR2 SVGAGI (reference sequence). The CDR3 spells CASSLGGLGSPLHF. The CDR3 DNA follows: TGTGCCAGCAGTTTAGGGGGACTGGGTTCACCCCTCCACTTT.

The genes are TRBV6-6 and TRBJ1-5, with D possibly TRBD1 on 5 matching bases. Germline V CDR1 and CDR2: MNHNY, SVGAGI (reference sequence). V was shortened by 8 bases and J by 1 base, with 9 bases between the two germline ends. This CDR3 is 13 amino acids long. DNA for the CDR3: TGTGCCAGCGGTTCAGGGAGCAATCAGCCCCAGCATTTT. Residues: CASGSGSNQPQHF.

The chain employs TRBV11-1 and TRBJ2-5; 9 bases are a match to TRBD1. The CDR3 runs 14 residues. Trimming took 5 bases from V and 5 from J; bases not matched to a gene: 6. CDR1 and CDR2 (germline): SGHAT, FQDESV (reference sequence). CDR3 in amino acids: CASSPQGAGETQYF. CDR3 bases: TGTGCCAGCAGCCCACAGGGGGCAGGGGAGACCCAGTACTTC.

The chain joins TRBV6-1 to TRBJ2-7, with D perhaps matching TRBD1 or TRBD2 (6 bases each). Germline CDR1 and CDR2: MNHNS and SASEGT. With 4 bases removed from V and 2 bases from J, the gap between germline ends came to 12 bases. This CDR3 region has 14 residues. CDR3 DNA sequence: TGTGCCAGCAGTGCGGGGGCCATCCCCTACGAGCAGTACTTC. It codes for CASSAGAIPYEQYF.

On this clone itself: The junction differs from germline at one of its ends, possibly a read error. The V call is TRBV28, the J call TRBJ1-2; 8 nucleotides agree with TRBD1. Germline V CDR1 and CDR2: MDHEN, SYDVKM. The CDR3 consists of 13 residues. In DNA form, the CDR3 reads TGTGCCAGCAGTCCCCATGGGGGACAGGCGATCAACTTC. It encodes CASSPHGGQAINF.

The J gene is TRBJ1-1, the V gene TRBV25-1, with D hard to call. The CDR3 sequence is 13 residues long. V was trimmed by 2 bases and J by 10 bases, leaving 14 bases between them. The V gene's germline CDR1 is MGHDK and CDR2 SYGVNS. CDR3 sequence (DNA): TGTGCCAGCAGTGAACTAGGCGAGTCTGGAGCTTTCTTT. Protein product: CASSELGESGAFF. The entire variable domain, with the rest obtained from reference TRBV25-1 and TRBJ1-1, is as follows: EADIYQTPRYLVIGTGKKITLECSQTMGHDKMYWYQQDPGMELHLIHYSYGVNSTEKGDLSSESTVSRIRTEHFPLTLESARPSHTSQYLCASSELGESGAFFGQGTRLTVV.

The DNA for the CDR3 is TGCGCCAGCAACATCCCCGGGCAGGGCAAAGCTTTCTTT. Its protein is CASNIPGQGKAFF. The V call is TRBV5-1, the J call TRBJ1-1; possibly TRBD1 for D (5 bases). Germline V lookup: CDR1 SGHRS, CDR2 YFSETQ. The CDR3 is made up of 13 amino acids. V shed 6 bases and J shed 9 bases, with 18 bases lying between them.

V usage is TRBV11-2 and J usage is TRBJ1-3; D remains unclear. The CDR3 totals 15 residues. The germline gives CDR1 SGHAT, CDR2 FQNNGV. The V gene lost 1 base and the J gene lost 0 bases, with 7 bases spanning the gap. The CDR3 reads CASSLGAVSGNTIYF. The CDR3, as DNA: TGTGCCAGCAGCTTAGGAGCGGTCTCTGGAAACACCATATATTTT. Full variable domain (rest looked up from reference TRBV11-2 and TRBJ1-3): EAGVAQSPRYKIIEKRQSVAFWCNPISGHATLYWYQQILGQGPKLLIQFQNNGVVDDSQLPKDRFSAERLKGVDSTLKIQPAKLEDSAVYLCASSLGAVSGNTIYFGEGSWLTVV.

This chain connects TRBV7-2 to TRBJ1-1; D call uncertain. Trimming stripped 3 bases from V and 0 bases from J, with 5 bases between. The CDR3 runs 13 residues. Germline CDR1 SGHTA, CDR2 FQGNSA. The CDR3: CASSFGMNTEAFF. The DNA of the CDR3 is TGTGCCAGCAGCTTCGGCATGAACACTGAAGCTTTCTTT.

V and J are TRBV10-3 and TRBJ1-6; D remains unclear. This CDR3 comprises 15 residues. Trimming took 0 bases from V and 2 from J, leaving 5 bases between them. From germline, CDR1 is ENHRY and CDR2 SYGVKD. The CDR3 is CAISESGPYNSPLHF. CDR3 nucleotide sequence: TGTGCCATCAGTGAGTCAGGCCCCTATAATTCACCCCTCCACTTT.

The chain uses TRBV19 and TRBJ2-5; TRBD1 is a possible D gene (6 bases). With 4 bases removed from V and 1 base from J, the gap between germline ends came to 10 bases. Germline V gives CDR1 LNHDA, CDR2 SQIVND (reference sequence). This CDR3 spans 14 amino acids. The CDR3 here is CASSRQGIQETQYF. The CDR3 bases are TGTGCCAGTAGTAGGCAGGGGATCCAAGAGACCCAGTACTTC.

This clone showed up just a few times. V is TRBV27 and J is TRBJ2-3, with a tentative D call TRBD1 (5 bases). The germline gives CDR1 MNHEY, CDR2 SMNVEV (reference sequence). CDR3 length equals 16 residues. V was cut by 0 bases and J by 0 bases, with 10 bases left in between. Here the CDR3 DNA reads TGTGCCAGCAGTTTATCGCCAGGGAAGAGCACAGATACGCAGTATTTT. Protein product: CASSLSPGKSTDTQYF.

The chain carries TRBV6-1 and TRBJ2-3; unclear D gene. The germline gives CDR1 MNHNS, CDR2 SASEGT. V lost 3 bases, J lost 3 bases, and 7 bases lay in between. This CDR3 is built from 13 residues. The CDR3 nucleotides are TGTGCCAGCAGTGAGCGACGAACAGATACGCAGTATTTT. Its translation is CASSERRTDTQYF.

The CDR3 nucleotides read TGCGCCAGCAGCCAAGAAGAGACAGGGTGGTACGAGCAGTACTTC. Its translation: CASSQEETGWYEQYF. The chain carries TRBV4-1 and TRBJ2-7; 7 bases agree with TRBD1. V lost 0 bases to trimming and J lost 4 bases; unmatched junction nucleotides: 6. Germline CDR1 and CDR2: MGHRA and YSYEKL. This CDR3 spans 15 amino acids.

This chain uses TRBV5-4 with TRBJ1-1, with D tentatively TRBD1 (6 bases). V lost 5 bases, J lost 1 base, and 12 bases lay in between. The CDR3 contains 14 residues. Looked up from germline, CDR1 is SGHNT and CDR2 is YYREEE (reference sequence). The CDR3 bases are TGTGCCAGCAGTGGAGGGGGGCCGAACACTGAAGCTTTCTTT. It yields the protein CASSGGGPNTEAFF.

This clone was detected only a few times. The sample carries other DNA sequences with the same CDR3. The V and J genes are TRBV28 and TRBJ2-7; 8 nucleotides agree with TRBD1. Losses at the gene ends were 5 bases for V and 2 bases for J; bases not matched to a gene: 5. CDR1 and CDR2 from the germline V gene are MDHEN and SYDVKM. The CDR3 length is 14 residues. The CDR3 reads CASSRRGRAYEQYF. The CDR3, as DNA: TGTGCCAGCAGTCGCAGGGGGCGGGCCTACGAGCAGTACTTC.

The chain has TRBV6-1 and TRBJ1-6; D is unclear. The V end was cut by 2 bases, the J end by 6 bases, with 11 bases between. Looked up from germline, CDR1 is MNHNS and CDR2 is SASEGT. CDR3 length: 15 amino acids. The CDR3 sequence: CASSEWSALNSPLHF. The CDR3 nucleotides read TGTGCCAGCAGTGAATGGTCTGCTCTTAATTCACCCCTCCACTTT.

The rearrangement uses TRBV27 and TRBJ1-3; D uncertain. The CDR3 sequence is 15 residues long. Germline V CDR1 and CDR2: MNHEY, SMNVEV (reference sequence). V was shortened by 5 bases and J by 0 bases, with 11 bases between the two germline ends. CDR3 sequence: CASSPTASSGNTIYF. The CDR3 bases are TGTGCCAGCAGTCCTACAGCGAGCTCTGGAAACACCATATATTTT.

The chain links TRBV5-8 to TRBJ2-2; 7 bases are a match to TRBD1. The V segment lost 3 bases and the J segment 6 bases; nucleotides outside the gene matches: 8. Per germline, CDR1 SGHTS and CDR2 YDEGEE. CDR3 size: 15 residues. The CDR3 nucleotides are TGTGCCAGCAGCTCCCCATCCAGGGGGTCCGGGGAGCTGTTTTTT. This encodes CASSSPSRGSGELFF.

The chain links TRBV4-3 to TRBJ2-5; 8 positions match TRBD1. Trimming removed 4 bases from V and 5 bases from J; junction bases left unmatched: 6. The CDR3 sequence is 14 residues long. The V gene's germline CDR1 is LGHNA and CDR2 YSLEER. DNA for the CDR3: TGCGCCAGCAGCCGAGACAGGGGTGGCGAGACCCAGTACTTC. This translates into CASSRDRGGETQYF.

This chain connects TRBV27 to TRBJ2-2, with TRBD2 identical over 7 bases. Losses at the gene ends were 7 bases for V and 0 bases for J; bases not matched to a gene: 11. CDR1 and CDR2 from the germline V gene are MNHEY and SMNVEV (reference sequence). This CDR3 is 17 amino acids long. The CDR3 loop is CASTLLAGDANTGELFF. CDR3 DNA: TGTGCCAGCACCCTCCTTGCGGGGGATGCGAACACCGGGGAGCTGTTTTTT.

The gene calls are TRBV4-2 and TRBJ2-3, with D possibly matching TRBD2 (5 bases). V was clipped by 3 bases and J by 0 bases, with 13 bases between them. The length of the CDR3 is 16 residues. Germline V gene lookup returns CDR1 LGHNA and CDR2 YNFKEQ. CDR3 in DNA: TGTGCCAGCAGCCAGCCCCAAGGGAGAAGCACAGATACGCAGTATTTT. This translates into CASSQPQGRSTDTQYF.

J is TRBJ1-2 and V is TRBV6-5, with D tentatively TRBD1 (5 bases). The CDR3 runs to 11 residues. Germline V CDR1 and CDR2: MNHEY, SVGAGI. V shed 6 bases and J shed 7 bases, with 9 bases lying between them. The CDR3 DNA reads as TGTGCCAGCAGACAGGACCTTGGCTACACCTTC. This codes for CASRQDLGYTF.